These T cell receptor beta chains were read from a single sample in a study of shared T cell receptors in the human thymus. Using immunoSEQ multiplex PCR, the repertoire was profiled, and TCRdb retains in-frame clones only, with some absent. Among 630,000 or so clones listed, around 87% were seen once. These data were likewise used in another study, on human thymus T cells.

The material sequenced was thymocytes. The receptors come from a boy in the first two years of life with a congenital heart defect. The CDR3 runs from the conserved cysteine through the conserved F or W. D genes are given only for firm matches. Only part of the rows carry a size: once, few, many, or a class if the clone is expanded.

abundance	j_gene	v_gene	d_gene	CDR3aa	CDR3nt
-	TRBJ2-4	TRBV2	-	CASSSRRFMDF	TGTGCCAGCAGTTCAAGGAGATTTATGGACTTC
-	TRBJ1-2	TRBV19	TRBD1	CASSLGTGGNYGYTF	TGTGCCAGTAGTTTGGGGACAGGGGGCAACTATGGCTACACCTTC
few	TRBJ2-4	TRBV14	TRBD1	CASSLGRGTGEDIQYF	TGTGCCAGCAGCCTTGGGCGCGGGACAGGGGAGGACATTCAGTACTTC
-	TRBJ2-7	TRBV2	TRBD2	CASLDGTSLCEQYF	TGTGCCAGCCTAGATGGGACTAGCCTTTGCGAGCAGTACTTC
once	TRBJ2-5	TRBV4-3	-	CASSQDIGLPQYF	TGCGCCAGCAGCCAAGATATCGGACTACCCCAGTACTTC
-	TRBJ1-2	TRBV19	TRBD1	CASSWPGTGKYGYTF	TGTGCCAGTTCCTGGCCCGGGACAGGGAAATATGGCTACACCTTC
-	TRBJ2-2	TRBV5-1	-	CASSPYYEGTRRRTGELFF	TGCGCCAGCAGTCCCTATTACGAGGGTACCCGGCGAAGGACCGGGGAGCTGTTTTTT
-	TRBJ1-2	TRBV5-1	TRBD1	CASSLGTGVYGYTF	TGCGCCAGCAGCTTGGGTACAGGGGTCTATGGCTACACCTTC
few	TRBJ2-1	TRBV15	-	CATSRDWQGCEQFF	TGTGCCACCAGCAGAGATTGGCAGGGGTGTGAGCAGTTCTTC
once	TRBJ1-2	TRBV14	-	CASSQDLSYGYTF	TGTGCCAGCAGCCAAGATCTGAGCTATGGCTACACCTTC
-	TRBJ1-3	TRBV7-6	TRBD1	CASSSGQGRHSGNTIYF	TGTGCCAGCAGCTCTGGACAGGGGAGACACTCTGGAAACACCATATATTTT
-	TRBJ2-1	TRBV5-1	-	CASSLTRSSYNEQFF	TGCGCCAGCAGCCTTACCCGGAGCTCCTACAATGAGCAGTTCTTC
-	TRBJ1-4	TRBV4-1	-	CASSQDPRGTLNEKLFF	TGCGCCAGCAGCCAAGATCCCCGCGGGACCCTTAATGAAAAACTGTTTTTT
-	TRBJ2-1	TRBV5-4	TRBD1	CASSSGTGIYNEQFF	TGTGCCAGCAGCTCCGGGACAGGGATCTACAATGAGCAGTTCTTC
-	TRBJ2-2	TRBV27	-	CASRQGDTGELFF	TGTGCCAGCAGGCAGGGTGACACCGGGGAGCTGTTTTTT
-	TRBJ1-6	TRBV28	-	CASSLWVDTTSSYNSPLHF	TGTGCCAGCAGTTTATGGGTGGACACAACGAGCTCCTATAATTCACCCCTCCACTTT
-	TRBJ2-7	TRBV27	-	CASSPRGRLGFEQYF	TGTGCCAGCAGTCCCAGGGGGAGGCTTGGGTTCGAGCAGTACTTC
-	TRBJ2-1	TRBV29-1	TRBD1	CSVEGTGAYLYYNEQFF	TGCAGCGTTGAAGGGACAGGGGCCTACCTGTACTACAATGAGCAGTTCTTC
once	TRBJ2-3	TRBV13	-	CASSLGGGQGDTQYF	TGTGCCAGCAGCTTGGGCGGGGGCCAAGGAGATACGCAGTATTTT
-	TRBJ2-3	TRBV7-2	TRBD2	CASSLPGLASDTQYF	TGTGCCAGCAGCTTACCGGGACTAGCTTCCGATACGCAGTATTTT
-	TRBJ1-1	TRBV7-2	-	CASSSTRENTEAFF	TGTGCCAGCAGCTCGACAAGAGAGAACACTGAAGCTTTCTTT
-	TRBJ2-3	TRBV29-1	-	CSETRADTQYF	TGCAGCGAAACTAGGGCAGATACGCAGTATTTT
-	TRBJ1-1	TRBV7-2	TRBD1	CASSLVGQGDTEAFF	TGTGCCAGCAGCTTAGTGGGCCAGGGGGACACTGAAGCTTTCTTT
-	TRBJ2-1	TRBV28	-	CASSVDNIYNEQFF	TGTGCCAGCAGTGTAGACAACATATACAATGAGCAGTTCTTC
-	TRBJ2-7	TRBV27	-	CASSLSEGPADEQYF	TGTGCCAGCAGTTTATCGGAGGGGCCGGCGGACGAGCAGTACTTC
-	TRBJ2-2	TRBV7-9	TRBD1	CASSLAYPSGQETGELFF	TGTGCCAGCAGCTTAGCATATCCCTCGGGACAGGAAACCGGGGAGCTGTTTTTT
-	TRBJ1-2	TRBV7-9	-	CASALGETLINYGYTF	TGTGCCAGCGCTCTGGGCGAAACCCTAATCAACTATGGCTACACCTTC
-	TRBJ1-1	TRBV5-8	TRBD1	CASSLHRTGEDWTEAFF	TGTGCCAGCAGCTTGCACCGAACAGGGGAAGATTGGACTGAAGCTTTCTTT
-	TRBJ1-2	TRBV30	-	CAWSVPWQGGTYGYTF	TGTGCCTGGAGTGTACCGTGGCAGGGAGGTACCTATGGCTACACCTTC
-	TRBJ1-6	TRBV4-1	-	CASSQETPADSPLHF	TGCGCCAGCAGCCAAGAAACCCCCGCGGATTCACCCCTCCACTTT
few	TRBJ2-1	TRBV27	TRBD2	CASIHGGGRLDEQFF	TGTGCCAGCATACACGGGGGGGGGAGGTTAGATGAGCAGTTCTTC
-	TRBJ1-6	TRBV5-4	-	CASSLSLGEPNNSPLHF	TGTGCCAGCAGCTTGAGTCTTGGGGAGCCGAATAATTCACCCCTCCACTTT
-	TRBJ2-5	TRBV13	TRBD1	CASSINQQGTDQETQYF	TGTGCCAGCAGCATAAACCAACAGGGGACCGACCAAGAGACCCAGTACTTC
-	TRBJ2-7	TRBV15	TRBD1	CATGPQGANEQYF	TGTGCCACCGGACCGCAGGGGGCTAACGAGCAGTACTTC
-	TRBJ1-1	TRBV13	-	CASSLQQGSAEAFF	TGTGCCAGCAGCCTACAACAGGGTTCCGCTGAAGCTTTCTTT
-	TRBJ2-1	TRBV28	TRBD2	CASSSRSGGYNEQFF	TGTGCCAGCAGTTCCCGTAGCGGGGGATACAATGAGCAGTTCTTC
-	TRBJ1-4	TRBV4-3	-	CASSQDGGMGEKLFF	TGCGCCAGCAGCCAAGATGGGGGGATGGGTGAAAAACTGTTTTTT
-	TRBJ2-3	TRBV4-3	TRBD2	CASSQQSGTSGRKTDTQYF	TGCGCCAGCAGCCAACAATCCGGGACTAGCGGGAGAAAGACAGATACGCAGTATTTT
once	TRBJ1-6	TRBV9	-	CASSVGEPGNSPLHF	TGTGCCAGCAGCGTAGGCGAGCCGGGGAATTCACCCCTCCACTTT
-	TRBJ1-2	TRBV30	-	CAWSVGGFDGYTF	TGTGCCTGGAGTGTAGGCGGGTTTGATGGCTACACCTTC
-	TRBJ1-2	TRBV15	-	CATSRDRGRSKGPGTF	TGTGCCACCAGCAGAGATAGGGGGAGATCGAAGGGGCCAGGTACCTTC
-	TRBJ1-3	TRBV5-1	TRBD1	CASSNSQGAGGNTIYF	TGCGCCAGCAGCAACTCACAGGGGGCAGGTGGAAACACCATATATTTT
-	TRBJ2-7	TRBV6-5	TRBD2	CASGRLAGKYEQYF	TGTGCCAGCGGGCGTCTAGCGGGGAAGTACGAGCAGTACTTC
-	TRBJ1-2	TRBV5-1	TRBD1	CASSSISGTGEPPNYGYTF	TGCGCCAGCAGCTCGATCTCCGGGACAGGGGAACCTCCTAACTATGGCTACACCTTC
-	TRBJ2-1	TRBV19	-	CASSSGGTLHNEQFF	TGTGCCAGTAGTAGTGGGGGGACGCTCCACAATGAGCAGTTCTTC
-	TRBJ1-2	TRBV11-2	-	CASSSTGPSNYGYTF	TGTGCCAGCAGCTCCACAGGCCCCTCTAACTATGGCTACACCTTC
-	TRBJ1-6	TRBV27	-	CASSSTGTYNSPLHF	TGTGCCAGCAGTTCCACCGGGACTTATAATTCACCCCTCCACTTT
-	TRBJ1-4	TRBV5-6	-	CASSSSGTNEKLFF	TGTGCCAGCAGCTCCTCGGGAACTAATGAAAAACTGTTTTTT
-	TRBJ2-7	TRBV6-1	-	CASSAGQPYEQYF	TGTGCCAGCAGTGCCGGACAGCCCTACGAGCAGTACTTC
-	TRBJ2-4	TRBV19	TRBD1	CASSSAGTGLAKNIQYF	TGTGCCAGTAGTTCCGCCGGGACAGGACTAGCCAAAAACATTCAGTACTTC
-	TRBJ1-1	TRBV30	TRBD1	CAYKTGGTEAFF	TGTGCCTACAAAACAGGGGGCACTGAAGCTTTCTTT
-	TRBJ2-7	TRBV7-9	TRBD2	CASSQRGVYEQYF	TGTGCCAGCAGCCAGCGGGGGGTTTACGAGCAGTACTTC
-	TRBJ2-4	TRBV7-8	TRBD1	CASSSLGTGVAFAKNIQYF	TGTGCCAGCAGCTCACTCGGGACAGGGGTTGCGTTTGCCAAAAACATTCAGTACTTC
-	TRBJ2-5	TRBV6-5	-	CASRVGGYQETQYF	TGTGCCAGCCGGGTCGGTGGGTACCAAGAGACCCAGTACTTC